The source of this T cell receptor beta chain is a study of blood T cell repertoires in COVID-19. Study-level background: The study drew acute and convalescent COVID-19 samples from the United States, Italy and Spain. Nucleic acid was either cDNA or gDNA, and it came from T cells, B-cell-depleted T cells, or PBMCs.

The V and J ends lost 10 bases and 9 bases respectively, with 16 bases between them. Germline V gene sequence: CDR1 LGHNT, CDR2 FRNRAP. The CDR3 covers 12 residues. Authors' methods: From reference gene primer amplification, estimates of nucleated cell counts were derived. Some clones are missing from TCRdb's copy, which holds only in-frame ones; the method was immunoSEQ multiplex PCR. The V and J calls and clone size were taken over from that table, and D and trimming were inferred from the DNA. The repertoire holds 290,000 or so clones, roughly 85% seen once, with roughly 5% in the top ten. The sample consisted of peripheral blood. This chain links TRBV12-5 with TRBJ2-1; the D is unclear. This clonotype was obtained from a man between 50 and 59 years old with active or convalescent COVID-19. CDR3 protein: CATSSEYGEQFF. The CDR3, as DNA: TGTGCTACCTCGAGCGAATACGGTGAGCAGTTCTTC.